The 8 T cell receptor beta chains in this list originate from one sample, sequenced in a study of identical twins. Via MiXCR, TCRdb re-called the 5' RACE reads, giving one row per CDR3 protein. The sample includes 1.5 million or so distinct CDR3 sequences, about 30% of them seen just once. Sample: cord blood. The receptors were sampled from a newborn girl in good health.

The chain uses TRBV4-1 and TRBJ1-1, with D possibly matching TRBD1 (5 bases). CDR3 length: 15 residues. Germline V gene sequence: CDR1 MGHRA, CDR2 YSYEKL. The V end was cut by 4 bases, the J end by 1 base, with 13 bases between. The CDR3 loop is CASSPLSTENTEAFF. The CDR3 DNA reads TGCGCCAGCAGCCCTCTTTCGACAGAGAACACTGAAGCTTTCTTT.

This clonotype appeared a few times. This chain uses TRBV28 with TRBJ2-5; TRBD1 matches at 8 bases. Germline lookup yields CDR1 MDHEN and CDR2 SYDVKM. The CDR3 spans 17 residues. The V and J ends lost 7 bases and 6 bases, in that order; junction bases with no gene match: 19. CDR3 bases: TGTGCCAGCACCCTGCGGGTTTACAGGGGGTTTCGGCAGACCCAGTACTTC. Its protein is CASTLRVYRGFRQTQYF.

V and J are TRBV4-1 and TRBJ2-5; no definite D call. The ends were cut back, 1 base at V and 11 bases at J, with 20 bases in the middle. Germline V gene data show CDR1 as MGHRA and CDR2 as YSYEKL. CDR3 size: 15 residues. The CDR3 DNA reads TGCGCCAGCAGCCAAGTCCCCAGCGCGGAAAACACTCAGTACTTC. This translates into CASSQVPSAENTQYF.

This clonotype was observed many times. V is TRBV10-3 and J is TRBJ1-5, with D possibly matching TRBD1 (5 bases). The CDR3 covers 13 residues. Germline V gene lookup returns CDR1 ENHRY and CDR2 SYGVKD. V was clipped by 4 bases and J by 2 bases, with 6 bases between them. The CDR3 bases are TGTGCCATCAGTGTACAGGGCAATCAGCCCCAGCATTTT. Protein sequence: CAISVQGNQPQHF.

This clonotype was seen a single time. The germline gene is not matched at one end of the junction; a read error may be the cause. The chain carries TRBV7-9 and TRBJ2-5; 7 positions agree with TRBD2. This CDR3 contains 16 residues. Germline CDR1 SEHNR, CDR2 FQNEAQ (reference sequence). The CDR3 DNA reads as TGTGCCAGCAGCTTTGTTCCAGCGGGGCTCCAAGGGACCCAGTACTTC. Translating gives CASSFVPAGLQGTQYF.

Notes on this clonotype: It may be a read error: a sequence one base away is much more abundant. The chain joins TRBV6-6 to TRBJ2-1, with TRBD2 matching 11 bases. CDR1 MNHNY and CDR2 SVGAGI come from the germline V gene (reference sequence). The junction had 15 bases not matched to a gene; V was cut back by 7 bases and J by 7 bases. The CDR3 sequence is 17 residues long. The CDR3 nucleotides read TGTGCCAGCACTCGCCTAGCGGGGGGCTTTGGGCCTAATGAGCAGTTCTTC. The encoded protein is CASTRLAGGFGPNEQFF.

The chain uses TRBV20-1 and TRBJ2-1, with a tentative D call TRBD2 (5 bases). The CDR3 loop spans 11 amino acids. Germline CDR1 and CDR2: DFQATT and SNEGSKA (reference sequence). V lost 6 bases and J lost 9, with 12 bases in between. In nucleotides, the CDR3 is TGCAGTGCCCGGGAAATGCGTGAGCAGTTCTTC. Its translation is CSAREMREQFF.

The chain has TRBV6-1 and TRBJ2-7, with D maybe TRBD2 (6 bases). Germline values: CDR1 MNHNS, CDR2 SASEGT. V was pared by 4 bases and J by 3 bases, with 13 bases between. The CDR3 contains 14 residues. CDR3 sequence: CASSGAGSHYEQYF. The CDR3 region has the DNA TGTGCCAGCAGTGGTGCGGGATCCCACTACGAGCAGTACTTC.